This T cell receptor beta chain was sequenced during a study of T cell clonotyping in hematopoietic cell transplantation. A note on this clone: Its antigen remains unknown.

Study-level findings and limits: Cells were unsorted, so CD4 and CD8 contributions were not separated.

Produced via immunoSEQ multiplex PCR; TCRdb's table is partial and in-frame only. This table holds under 20,000 clones, 85% to 90% found once. V was shortened by 2 bases and J by 3 bases, with 11 bases between the two germline ends. The germline V gene has CDR1 MNHNY and CDR2 SVGAGI (reference sequence). The CDR3 spans 15 residues. This TCR derives from a man aged 45-60 years in good health. Some clones in this sample may be carry-over from other donors' samples. Material: peripheral blood mononuclear cells. The chain couples TRBV6-6 to TRBJ2-4; tentatively, D is TRBD1 or TRBD2 (6 bases each). DNA of the CDR3: TGTGCCAGCAGTTACGGGGGGCTCGGCAAAAACATTCAGTACTTC. The encoded protein is CASSYGGLGKNIQYF.